The clone carrying this T cell receptor (beta chain) was recorded a few times. Antigen: not known. Germline assignment: CDR1 MGHRA and CDR2 YSYEKL. V was cut by 3 bases and J by 9 bases, with 21 bases left in between. This CDR3 contains 16 residues. The sample originates from a study of beta chain features in type 1 diabetes. Study conclusions and caveats: Significant though moderate, a shortening of TCRB CDR3s appeared in all four CD4+ subsets of Type 1 diabetes patients.

One heparinised blood draw, averaging about 0.11 L, came from each donor. Sorting that relied on CD45RO/CCR7/CD25/CD127/CD95/CD27 yielded CD4+ naive, central memory, regulatory and stem cell-like memory cells. Sequencing targeted expressed TCRB transcripts, as all isolated RNA had been reverse transcribed. Some clones are missing from TCRdb's copy, which holds only in-frame ones; the method was immunoSEQ multiplex PCR. The repertoire holds 680,000 or so clones, with 13% as singletons. The sample taken for sequencing was naive CD4+ T cells from blood. V gene TRBV4-1 combines with J gene TRBJ1-5, with D possibly matching TRBD1 (6 bases). The TCR sequence derives from a man aged 18 to 29 with type 1 diabetes. CDR3 in DNA: TGCGCCAGCAGCCAGGGGTTACAGGGCCGGCCGGGGCCCCAGCATTTT. Protein product: CASSQGLQGRPGPQHF.